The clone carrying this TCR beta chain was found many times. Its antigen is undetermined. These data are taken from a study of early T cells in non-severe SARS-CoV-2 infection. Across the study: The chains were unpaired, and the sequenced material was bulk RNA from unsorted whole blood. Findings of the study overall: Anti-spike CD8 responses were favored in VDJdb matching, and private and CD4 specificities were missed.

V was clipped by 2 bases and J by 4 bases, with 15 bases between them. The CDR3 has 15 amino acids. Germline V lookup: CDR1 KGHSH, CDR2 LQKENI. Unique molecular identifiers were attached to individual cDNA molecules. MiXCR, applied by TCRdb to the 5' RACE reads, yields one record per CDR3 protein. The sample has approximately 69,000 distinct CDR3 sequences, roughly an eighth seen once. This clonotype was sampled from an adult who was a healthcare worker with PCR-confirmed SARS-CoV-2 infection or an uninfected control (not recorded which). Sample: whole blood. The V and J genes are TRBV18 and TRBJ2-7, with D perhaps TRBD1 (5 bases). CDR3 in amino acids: CASSPEIETVYEQYF. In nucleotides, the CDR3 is TGTGCCAGCTCACCAGAAATAGAGACAGTATACGAGCAGTACTTC.